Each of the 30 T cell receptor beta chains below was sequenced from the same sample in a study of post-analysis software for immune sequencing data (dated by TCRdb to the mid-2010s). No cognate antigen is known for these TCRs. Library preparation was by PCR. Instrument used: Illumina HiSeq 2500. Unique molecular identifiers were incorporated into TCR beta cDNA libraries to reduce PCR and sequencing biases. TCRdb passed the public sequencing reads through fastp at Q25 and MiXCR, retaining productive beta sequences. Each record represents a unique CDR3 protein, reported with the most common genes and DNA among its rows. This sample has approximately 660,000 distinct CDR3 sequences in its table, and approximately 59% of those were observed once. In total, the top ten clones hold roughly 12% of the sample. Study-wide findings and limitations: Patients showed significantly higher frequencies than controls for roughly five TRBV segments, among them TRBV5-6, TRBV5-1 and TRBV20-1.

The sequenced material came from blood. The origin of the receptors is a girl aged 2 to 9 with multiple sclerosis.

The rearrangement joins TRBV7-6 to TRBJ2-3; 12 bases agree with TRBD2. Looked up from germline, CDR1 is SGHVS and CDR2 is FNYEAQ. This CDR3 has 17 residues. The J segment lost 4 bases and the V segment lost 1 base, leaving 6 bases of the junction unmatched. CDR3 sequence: CASSLGTSGVGSDTQYF. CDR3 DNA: TGTGCCAGCAGCTTAGGGACTAGCGGGGTAGGGTCAGATACGCAGTATTTT.

CDR3 residues: CASSPWTGRAATQYF. The CDR3 DNA reads TGTGCCAGTAGCCCCTGGACAGGGCGGGCGGCGACCCAGTACTTC. The chain employs TRBV12-3 or TRBV12-4 and TRBJ2-5; 8 bases agree with TRBD1. V lost 9 bases and J lost 7; bases outside the gene matches: 16. The CDR3 is 15 residues long.

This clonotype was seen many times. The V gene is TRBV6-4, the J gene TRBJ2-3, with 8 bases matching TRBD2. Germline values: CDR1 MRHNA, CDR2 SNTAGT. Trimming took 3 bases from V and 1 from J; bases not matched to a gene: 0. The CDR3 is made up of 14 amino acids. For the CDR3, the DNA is TGTGCCAGCAGTGAAGCGGGGGGCACAGATACGCAGTATTTT. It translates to CASSEAGGTDTQYF.

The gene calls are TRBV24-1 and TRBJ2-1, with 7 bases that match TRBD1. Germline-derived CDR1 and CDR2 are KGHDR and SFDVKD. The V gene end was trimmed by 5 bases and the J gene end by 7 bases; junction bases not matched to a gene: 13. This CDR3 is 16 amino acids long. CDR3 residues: CATSAEDRDGRNEQFF. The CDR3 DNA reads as TGTGCCACCAGTGCCGAAGACAGGGATGGTAGAAATGAGCAGTTCTTC.

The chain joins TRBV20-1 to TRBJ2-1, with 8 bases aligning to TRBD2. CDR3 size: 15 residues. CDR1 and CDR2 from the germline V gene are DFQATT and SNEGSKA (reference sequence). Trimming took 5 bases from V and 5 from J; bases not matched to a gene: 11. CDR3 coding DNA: TGCAGTGCTCTGTCGGGGGGGCCCCTTAACAATGAGCAGTTCTTC. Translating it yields CSALSGGPLNNEQFF.

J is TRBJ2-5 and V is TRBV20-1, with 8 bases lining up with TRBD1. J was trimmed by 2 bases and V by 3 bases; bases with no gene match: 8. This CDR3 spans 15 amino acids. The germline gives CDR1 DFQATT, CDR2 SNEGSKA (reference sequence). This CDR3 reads CSARSVGQEQETQYF. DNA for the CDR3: TGCAGTGCTAGGTCAGTGGGACAGGAGCAAGAGACCCAGTACTTC.

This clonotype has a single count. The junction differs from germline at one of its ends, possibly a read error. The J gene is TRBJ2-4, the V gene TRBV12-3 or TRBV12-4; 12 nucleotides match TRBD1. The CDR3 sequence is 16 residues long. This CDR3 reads CASSLEGTGGANIRYF. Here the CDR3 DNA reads TGTGCCAGCAGTTTAGAGGGGACAGGGGGCGCAAACATTCGGTACTTC.

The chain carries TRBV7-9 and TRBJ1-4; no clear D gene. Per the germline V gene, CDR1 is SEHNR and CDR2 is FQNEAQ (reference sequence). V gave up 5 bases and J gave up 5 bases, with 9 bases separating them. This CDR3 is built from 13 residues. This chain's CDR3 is CASSPQVNEKLFF. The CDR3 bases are TGTGCCAGCAGCCCCCAGGTCAATGAAAAACTGTTTTTT.

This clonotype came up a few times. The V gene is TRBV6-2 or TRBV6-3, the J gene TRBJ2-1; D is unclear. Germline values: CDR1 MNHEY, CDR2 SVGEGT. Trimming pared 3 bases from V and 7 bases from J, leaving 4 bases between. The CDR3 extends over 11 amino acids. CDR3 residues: CASSYWNEQFF. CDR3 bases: TGTGCCAGCAGTTATTGGAATGAGCAGTTCTTC.

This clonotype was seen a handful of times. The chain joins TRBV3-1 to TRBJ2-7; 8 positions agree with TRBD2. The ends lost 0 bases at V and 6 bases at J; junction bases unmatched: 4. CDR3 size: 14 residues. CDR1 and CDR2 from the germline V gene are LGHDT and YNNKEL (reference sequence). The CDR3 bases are TGTGCCAGCAGCCAAGAGGGTGGACTAGCCGAGCAGTACTTC. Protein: CASSQEGGLAEQYF.

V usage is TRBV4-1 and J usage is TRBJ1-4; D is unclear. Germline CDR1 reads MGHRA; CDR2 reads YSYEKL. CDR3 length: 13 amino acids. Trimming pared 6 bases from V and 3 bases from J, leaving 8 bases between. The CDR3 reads CASSRVSNEKLFF. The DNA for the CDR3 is TGCGCCAGCAGTCGAGTATCTAATGAAAAACTGTTTTTT.

The CDR3 protein is CASRRAGHNEQFF. As DNA, the CDR3 is TGTGCCAGCAGGAGAGCGGGGCACAATGAGCAGTTCTTC. The J gene is TRBJ2-1, the V gene TRBV6-2 or TRBV6-3, with TRBD2 matching 7 bases. CDR3 length: 13 residues. Germline lookup yields CDR1 MNHEY and CDR2 SVGEGT. V lost 6 bases and J lost 5; bases outside the gene matches: 4.

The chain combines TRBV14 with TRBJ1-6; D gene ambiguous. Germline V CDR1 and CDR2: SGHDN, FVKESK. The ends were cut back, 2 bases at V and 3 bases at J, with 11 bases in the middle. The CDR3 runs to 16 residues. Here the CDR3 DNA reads TGTGCCAGCAGCCAACAGGCGGTCCGCTATAATTCACCCCTCCACTTT. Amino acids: CASSQQAVRYNSPLHF.

The CDR3 region is CASRTLAGSSYNEQFF. The CDR3, as DNA: TGTGCCAGCAGAACCCTAGCGGGAAGCTCCTACAATGAGCAGTTCTTC. The genes are TRBV6-6 and TRBJ2-1, with 9 bases identical to TRBD2. The germline V gene encodes CDR1 MNHNY and CDR2 SVGAGI (reference sequence). V lost 6 bases to trimming and J lost 0 bases; unmatched junction nucleotides: 6. The CDR3 is 16 residues long.

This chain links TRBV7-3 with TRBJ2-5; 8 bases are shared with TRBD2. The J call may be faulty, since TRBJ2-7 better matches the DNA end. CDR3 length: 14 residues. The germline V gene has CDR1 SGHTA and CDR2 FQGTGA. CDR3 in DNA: TGTGCCAGCAGCTGTAAAGCGGGAGCCCCCGAGCAGTACTTC. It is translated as CASSCKAGAPEQYF.

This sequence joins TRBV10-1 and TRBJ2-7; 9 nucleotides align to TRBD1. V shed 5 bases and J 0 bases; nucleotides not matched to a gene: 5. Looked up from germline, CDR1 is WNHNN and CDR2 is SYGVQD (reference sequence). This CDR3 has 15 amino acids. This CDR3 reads CASSPGTGNSYEQYF. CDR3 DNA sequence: TGCGCCAGCAGTCCTGGGACAGGGAACTCCTACGAGCAGTACTTC.

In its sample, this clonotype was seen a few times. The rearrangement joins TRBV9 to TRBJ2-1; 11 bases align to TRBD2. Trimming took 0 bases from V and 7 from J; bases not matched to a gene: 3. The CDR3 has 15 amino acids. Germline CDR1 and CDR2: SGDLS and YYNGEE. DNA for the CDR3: TGTGCCAGCAGCGTAGACGGGACTAGCGGAAATGAGCAGTTCTTC. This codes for CASSVDGTSGNEQFF.

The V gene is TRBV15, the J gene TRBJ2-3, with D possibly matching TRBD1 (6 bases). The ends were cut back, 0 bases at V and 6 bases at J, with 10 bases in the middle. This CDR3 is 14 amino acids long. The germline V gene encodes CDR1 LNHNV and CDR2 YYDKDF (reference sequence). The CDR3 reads CATSREGRGDTQYF. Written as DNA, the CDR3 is TGTGCCACCAGCAGAGAGGGAAGGGGGGATACGCAGTATTTT.

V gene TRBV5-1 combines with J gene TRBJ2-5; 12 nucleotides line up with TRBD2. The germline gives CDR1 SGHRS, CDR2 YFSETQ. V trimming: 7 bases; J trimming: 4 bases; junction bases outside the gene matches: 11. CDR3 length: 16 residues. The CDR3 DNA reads TGCGCCAGCGGACCATCTAGCGGGGGGGCCGGAGAGACCCAGTACTTC. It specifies CASGPSSGGAGETQYF.

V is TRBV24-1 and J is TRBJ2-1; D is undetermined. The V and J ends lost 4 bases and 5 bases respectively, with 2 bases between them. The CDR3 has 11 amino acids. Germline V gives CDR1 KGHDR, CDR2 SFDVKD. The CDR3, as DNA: TGTGCCACCAGTGAGAACAATGAGCAGTTCTTC. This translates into CATSENNEQFF.

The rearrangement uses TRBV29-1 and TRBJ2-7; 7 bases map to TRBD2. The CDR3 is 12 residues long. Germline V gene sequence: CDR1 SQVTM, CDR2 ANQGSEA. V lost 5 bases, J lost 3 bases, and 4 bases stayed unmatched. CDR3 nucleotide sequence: TGCAGCGTTCACACGGGGGGCTACGAGCAGTACTTC. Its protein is CSVHTGGYEQYF.

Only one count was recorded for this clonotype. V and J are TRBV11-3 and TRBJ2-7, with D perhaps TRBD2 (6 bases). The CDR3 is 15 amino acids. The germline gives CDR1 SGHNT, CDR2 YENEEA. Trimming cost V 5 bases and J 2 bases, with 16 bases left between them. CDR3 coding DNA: TGTGCCAGCAGCCTCGGGCTAGCGACCACCTACGAGCAGTACTTC. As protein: CASSLGLATTYEQYF.

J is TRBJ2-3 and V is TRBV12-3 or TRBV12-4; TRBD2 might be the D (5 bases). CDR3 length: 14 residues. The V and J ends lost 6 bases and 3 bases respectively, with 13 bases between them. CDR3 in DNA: TGTGCCAGCAGCTGGGAGAGTGGAACAGATACGCAGTATTTT. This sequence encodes CASSWESGTDTQYF.

For the CDR3, the DNA is TGTGCCAGCAGCTTAGAAGGATGGGACAGTCGCGGTGGCTACACCTTC. This codes for CASSLEGWDSRGGYTF. The chain uses TRBV7-2 and TRBJ1-2; 7 bases line up with TRBD1. The CDR3 runs to 16 residues. Unmatched junction bases numbered 12, after V lost 1 base and J lost 7 bases. Germline assignment: CDR1 SGHTA and CDR2 FQGNSA.

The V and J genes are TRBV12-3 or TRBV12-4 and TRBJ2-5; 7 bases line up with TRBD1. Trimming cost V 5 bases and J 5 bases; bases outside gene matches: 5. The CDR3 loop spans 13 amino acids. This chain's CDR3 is CASSPTGVETQYF. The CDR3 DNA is TGTGCCAGCAGTCCCACAGGGGTTGAGACCCAGTACTTC.

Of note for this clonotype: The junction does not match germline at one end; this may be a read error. The DNA of the CDR3 is TGCGCCAGCAGCTCACTAGCGGGAGCGGATCAAGAGGCCCAGTACTTC. This encodes CASSSLAGADQEAQYF. The rearrangement links TRBV5-1 to TRBJ2-5; 11 nucleotides agree with TRBD2. The CDR3 length is 16 residues. Per germline, CDR1 SGHRS and CDR2 YFSETQ.

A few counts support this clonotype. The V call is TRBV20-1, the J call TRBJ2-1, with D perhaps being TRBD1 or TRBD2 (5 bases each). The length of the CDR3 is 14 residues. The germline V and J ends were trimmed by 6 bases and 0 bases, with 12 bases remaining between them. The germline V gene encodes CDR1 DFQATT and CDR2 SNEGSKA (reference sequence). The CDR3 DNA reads TGCAGTGCCCGGGGTACAGGCTCCTACAATGAGCAGTTCTTC. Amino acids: CSARGTGSYNEQFF.

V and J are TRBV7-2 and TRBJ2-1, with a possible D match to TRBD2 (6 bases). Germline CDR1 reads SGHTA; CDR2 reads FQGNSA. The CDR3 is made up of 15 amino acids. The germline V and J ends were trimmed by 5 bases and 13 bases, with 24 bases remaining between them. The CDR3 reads CASSRPEIAELDQFF. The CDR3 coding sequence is TGTGCCAGCAGCCGACCCGAAATAGCGGAATTAGATCAGTTCTTC. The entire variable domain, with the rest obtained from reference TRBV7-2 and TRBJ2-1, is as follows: GAGVSQSPSNKVTEKGKDVELRCDPISGHTALYWYRQSLGQGLEFLIYFQGNSAPDKSGLPSDRFSAERTGGSVSTLTIQRTQQEDSAVYLCASSRPEIAELDQFFGPGTRLTVL.

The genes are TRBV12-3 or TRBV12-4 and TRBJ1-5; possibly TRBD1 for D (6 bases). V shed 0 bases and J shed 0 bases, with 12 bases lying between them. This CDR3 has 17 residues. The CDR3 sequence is CASSLAPGQNSNQPQHF. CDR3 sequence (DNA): TGTGCCAGCAGTTTAGCTCCGGGACAAAATAGCAATCAGCCCCAGCATTTT.

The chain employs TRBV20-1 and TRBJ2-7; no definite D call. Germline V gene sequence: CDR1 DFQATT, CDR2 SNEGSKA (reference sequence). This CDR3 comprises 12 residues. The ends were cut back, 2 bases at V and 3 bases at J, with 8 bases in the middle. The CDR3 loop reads CSARLTDYEQYF. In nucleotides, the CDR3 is TGCAGTGCTAGACTGACCGACTACGAGCAGTACTTC.